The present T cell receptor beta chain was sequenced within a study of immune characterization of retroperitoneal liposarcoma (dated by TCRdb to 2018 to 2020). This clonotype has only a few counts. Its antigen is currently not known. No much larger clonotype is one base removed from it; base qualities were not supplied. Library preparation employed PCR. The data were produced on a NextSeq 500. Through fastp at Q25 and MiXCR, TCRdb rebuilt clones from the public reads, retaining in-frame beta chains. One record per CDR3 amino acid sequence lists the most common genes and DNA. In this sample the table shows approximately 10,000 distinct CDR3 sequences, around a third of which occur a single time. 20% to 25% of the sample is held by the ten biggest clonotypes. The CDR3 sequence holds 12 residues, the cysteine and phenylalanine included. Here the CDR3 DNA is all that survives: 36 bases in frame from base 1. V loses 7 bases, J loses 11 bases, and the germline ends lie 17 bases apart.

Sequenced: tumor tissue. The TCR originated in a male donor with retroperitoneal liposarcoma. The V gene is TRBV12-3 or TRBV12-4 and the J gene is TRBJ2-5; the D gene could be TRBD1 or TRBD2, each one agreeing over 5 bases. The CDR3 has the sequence CASTGTNNEQYF. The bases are TGTGCCAGCACCGGGACCAACAATGAGCAGTACTTC.